This record concerns one TCR beta chain sequence. This entry comes from a study of T cell changes during pregnancy in multiple sclerosis. Clones were read by immunoSEQ multiplex PCR, and TCRdb kept only the in-frame ones, dropping some. The sample includes tens of thousands of clones, more than 85% seen only once; the top ten take about 12%. V was trimmed by 3 bases and J by 7 bases, leaving 10 bases between them. The CDR3 length is 13 residues. Germline V CDR1 and CDR2: MNHNS, SASEGT. V gene TRBV6-1 combines with J gene TRBJ1-5; D possibly corresponds to TRBD1 (6 bases). The sequences come from CD8+ T cells from peripheral blood mononuclear cells, collected after pregnancy. The TCR was taken from a female donor with multiple sclerosis, enrolled in a pregnancy study. The CDR3 DNA follows: TGTGCCAGCAGTGAGGGGGCAGAGCAGCCCCAGCATTTT. Amino acid sequence: CASSEGAEQPQHF.